These T cell receptor beta chains were read from a single sample in a study of T-cell memory formation after mild COVID-19. MiXCR, applied by TCRdb to the 5' RACE reads, yields one record per CDR3 protein. The profile shows some 160,000 distinct CDR3 sequences, roughly 13% of them singletons. The specimen was PBMCs or a T cell subset sorted from them (not recorded which). The receptors shown here come from a young man who had mild COVID-19 (a few samples of this study predate the infection). Cell type and time point are not known. CDR3s leave out the opening cysteine and the closing phenylalanine or tryptophan.

>TRBJ2-2|TRBV24-1|12
ATAGTSNTGELF
>TRBJ2-2|TRBV10-1|14
ASSGGGTANTGELF
>TRBJ1-1|TRBV19|13
ASKPSDRGRTEAF
>TRBJ1-6|TRBV7-2|13
ASSLTPDGIVPLH
>TRBJ2-6|TRBV6-5|13
ASSIYRSGANVLT
>TRBJ2-3|TRBV9|12
ASSTRLQTDTQY
>TRBJ2-6|TRBV7-9|13
ASIEDGTGANVLT
>TRBJ2-3|TRBV7-2|14
ASSLSLGGSTDTQY
>TRBJ1-1|TRBV9|13
ASSARTGGYTEAF
>TRBJ2-5|TRBV12-3/TRBV12-4|11
ASSFIGEETQY
>TRBJ2-5|TRBV7-2|11
ASSLAIDRTQY
>TRBJ2-5|TRBV7-2|12
ASSVQGVGETQY
>TRBJ2-5|TRBV5-5|12
ASSSGGGRETQY
>TRBJ2-7|TRBV6-2/TRBV6-3|11
ASSYPGTYEQY
>TRBJ1-5|TRBV4-2|15
ASSQNPGTGGDEPQH
>TRBJ2-1|TRBV20-1|14
SGGGGQIGRYNEQF
>TRBJ2-1|TRBV5-1|11
ASSLTGDNVGF
>TRBJ2-3|TRBV28|13
ASSSPGGGVHTQY
>TRBJ1-1|TRBV18|13
ASSSSEGGNTEAF
>TRBJ1-5|TRBV20-1|11
RATQGSNQPQH
>TRBJ2-2|TRBV10-3|13
AISGAVGYTGELF
>TRBJ2-7|TRBV27|14
ASSWGLPRLAYEQY
>TRBJ2-7|TRBV3-1|14
ASSPPSPGTAYEQY
>TRBJ2-6|TRBV20-1|14
SARGPGGGGANVLT
>TRBJ2-3|TRBV7-8|12
ASSLELASGTQY
>TRBJ2-7|TRBV4-3|12
ASSQDRLSNEQY
>TRBJ1-6|TRBV7-9|13
ASRNGGVYNSPLH
>TRBJ2-7|TRBV20-1|12
SASDRGWAYEQY
>TRBJ1-5|TRBV7-8|14
ASSSRARGPNQPQH
>TRBJ1-2|TRBV5-1|12
ASSLSAGGYGYT
>TRBJ1-2|TRBV7-2|13
ASSPGQGLDYGYT
>TRBJ1-1|TRBV18|12
ASLPTGSNTEAF
>TRBJ2-7|TRBV3-1|12
ASSQADRLHEQY
>TRBJ2-5|TRBV6-1|14
ASRRTSGGIGETQY
>TRBJ1-5|TRBV6-5|12
ASSPGQGHQPQH
>TRBJ1-1|TRBV12-3/TRBV12-4|11
ASSRGPNTEAF
>TRBJ2-3|TRBV24-1|13
ATSGRDTGDRTQY
>TRBJ1-1|TRBV12-3/TRBV12-4|10
ASSLWGVEAF
>TRBJ1-1|TRBV7-6|11
ASSLALTGEAF
>TRBJ1-3|TRBV5-4|12
ASSLDKYGNTIY
>TRBJ2-7|TRBV7-8|13
ASSTRRLDGYEQY
>TRBJ2-1|TRBV6-5|13
ASSMDLPSYNEQF
>TRBJ2-5|TRBV7-2|11
ASSSVSQETQY
>TRBJ2-3|TRBV7-2|14
ASSPTQGGGTDTQY
>TRBJ2-3|TRBV2|11
ASSETQTDTQY